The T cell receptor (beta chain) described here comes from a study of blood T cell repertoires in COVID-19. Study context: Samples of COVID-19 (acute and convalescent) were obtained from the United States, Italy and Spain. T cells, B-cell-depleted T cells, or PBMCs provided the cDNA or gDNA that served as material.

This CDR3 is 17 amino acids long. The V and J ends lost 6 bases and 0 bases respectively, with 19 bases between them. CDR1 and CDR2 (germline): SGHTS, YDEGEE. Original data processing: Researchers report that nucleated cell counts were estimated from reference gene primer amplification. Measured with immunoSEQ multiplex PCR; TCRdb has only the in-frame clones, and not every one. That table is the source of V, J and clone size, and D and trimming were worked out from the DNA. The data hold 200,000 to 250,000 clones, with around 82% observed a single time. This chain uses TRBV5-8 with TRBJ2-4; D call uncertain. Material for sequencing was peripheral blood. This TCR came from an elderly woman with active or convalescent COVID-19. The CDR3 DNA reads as TGTGCCAGCAAAGTTATAGCTGCATTGCAAGCCAAAAACATTCAGTACTTC. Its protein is CASKVIAALQAKNIQYF.